This T cell receptor beta chain stems from a study of chemoradiotherapy in HPV16-positive cancers. Across the study: Candidate HPV-specific T-cell clones and common TCR motifs came from functional assays in a couple of HPV16-positive patients.

Comments on this clone: Its antigen is unknown.

Study outcomes and limitations: During treatment, candidate HPV-specific clones and E7-related motifs expanded in tumor. Better recurrence-free survival went with HPV-responsive T-cell expansion in HPV16-positive patients.

J was trimmed by 4 bases and V by 6 bases; bases with no gene match: 5. The CDR3 totals 13 residues. The germline gives CDR1 SGHTA, CDR2 FQGNSA. The protocol was immunoSEQ multiplex PCR, while the TCRdb copy is restricted to in-frame clones and leaves out a portion. The repertoire consists of about 22,000 clones, with 73% occurring once and the leading ten covering around 2.6%. The biological material was taken from a patient who underwent chemoradiotherapy. The chain employs TRBV7-2 and TRBJ2-5; 7 bases match TRBD1. The sequence was collected from a human donor with HPV-associated anogenital cancer. CDR3 sequence (DNA): TGTGCCAGCAGTTCGACAGGGTCAGAGACCCAGTACTTC. Translated, it gives CASSSTGSETQYF. The full variable domain, in which reference TRBV7-2 and TRBJ2-5 provide the parts outside the CDR3, is GAGVSQSPSNKVTEKGKDVELRCDPISGHTALYWYRQSLGQGLEFLIYFQGNSAPDKSGLPSDRFSAERTGGSVSTLTIQRTQQEDSAVYLCASSSTGSETQYFGPGTRLLVL.